This entry lists 28 T cell receptor beta chains sequenced from one sample in a study of PD-1 blockade in classical Hodgkin lymphoma. Every patient had relapsed following autologous stem cell transplantation, and cohorts differed in brentuximab vedotin exposure. Sequencing was performed with immunoSEQ multiplex PCR; in TCRdb, only in-frame clones are kept and a portion is missing. The table records some 93,000 clones, nearly 90% of them present only once. The sequencing used peripheral blood mononuclear cells (PBMCs), collected before the second cycle of nivolumab. Source of these receptors: a human donor with classical Hodgkin lymphoma.

This rearrangement joins TRBV5-1 to TRBJ2-7; 7 positions match TRBD1. The V gene's germline CDR1 is SGHRS and CDR2 YFSETQ. The CDR3 contains 17 residues. The V and J ends lost 4 bases and 6 bases, in that order; junction bases with no gene match: 19. CDR3 DNA: TGCGCCAGCAGCCAAACCCTAGGAACAGGGGCAAATCGCGAGCAGTACTTC. Translation: CASSQTLGTGANREQYF.

The chain combines TRBV13 with TRBJ2-1, with a tentative D call TRBD1 (5 bases). CDR3 size: 20 residues. Germline loops: CDR1 PRHDT, CDR2 FYEKMQ (reference sequence). V lost 1 base and J lost 5, with 27 bases in between. The CDR3 reads CASSLAVQGPLALDHNEQFF. The CDR3 DNA sequence: TGTGCCAGCAGCTTAGCAGTTCAGGGCCCCCTCGCGCTCGACCACAATGAGCAGTTCTTC.

J is TRBJ2-7 and V is TRBV7-2; the match to TRBD2 covers 8 bases. The CDR3 totals 13 residues. The V segment lost 6 bases and the J segment 1 base; nucleotides outside the gene matches: 2. Germline lookup yields CDR1 SGHTA and CDR2 FQGNSA. CDR3 in amino acids: CASRAGGSYEQYF. The CDR3 DNA sequence: TGTGCCAGCAGGGCGGGAGGATCCTACGAGCAGTACTTC.

The gene calls are TRBV16 and TRBJ2-5, with 8 bases lining up with TRBD2. Germline CDR1 and CDR2: KGHSY and FQNENV. The CDR3 loop spans 16 amino acids. Unmatched junction bases numbered 13, after V lost 4 bases and J lost 6 bases. The CDR3 bases are TGTGCCAGCAGCCCCCGATTTAATAGCGGGGAAAAGACCCAGTACTTC. Translation gives CASSPRFNSGEKTQYF.

The chain combines TRBV2 with TRBJ1-5; D is perhaps TRBD1 (5 bases). This CDR3 is built from 11 residues. Deletions cut 6 bases from V and 11 bases from J, with 11 bases between. Germline V lookup: CDR1 SNHLY, CDR2 FYNNEI. The CDR3 protein is CASSPGGAQHF. CDR3 DNA sequence: TGTGCCAGCAGCCCGGGGGGGGCCCAGCATTTT.

The rearrangement joins TRBV28 to TRBJ2-1; no clear D. This CDR3 region has 12 residues. The germline CDR1 and CDR2 sequences are MDHEN and SYDVKM. V was shortened by 4 bases and J by 9 bases, with 10 bases between the two germline ends. The CDR3 spells CASSYVVGEQFF. The CDR3 coding sequence is TGTGCCAGCAGTTACGTCGTGGGTGAGCAGTTCTTC.

V gene TRBV28 combines with J gene TRBJ2-1; 9 bases line up with TRBD2. V shed 5 bases, J shed 6 bases, and the junction held 8 bases outside the gene matches. The CDR3 runs 15 residues. Germline V gene sequence: CDR1 MDHEN, CDR2 SYDVKM. The CDR3 loop reads CASSPLREGGNEQFF. CDR3 nucleotides: TGTGCCAGCAGTCCCCTGCGGGAGGGAGGCAATGAGCAGTTCTTC.

V gene TRBV6-5 combines with J gene TRBJ2-2; D may be TRBD1 (6 bases). V lost 6 bases and J 6 bases, leaving 8 bases between the germline ends. Per germline, CDR1 MNHEY and CDR2 SVGAGI. The CDR3 covers 12 residues. CDR3 sequence reads: CASSDRSGELFF. The CDR3 DNA sequence: TGTGCCAGCAGCGACAGGTCCGGGGAGCTGTTTTTT.

The chain joins TRBV29-1 to TRBJ2-7; D gene unclear. The V end lost 4 bases, the J end lost 4 bases, and 14 bases lay between the germline ends. The CDR3 sequence is 13 residues long. Germline assignment: CDR1 SQVTM and CDR2 ANQGSEA. CDR3 sequence (DNA): TGCAGCGTTGTTGTTATGACTGGATACGAGCAGTACTTC. Residues: CSVVVMTGYEQYF.

The V and J genes are TRBV7-2 and TRBJ2-5; D is perhaps TRBD1 (7 bases). Germline assignment: CDR1 SGHTA and CDR2 FQGNSA. Trimming stripped 2 bases from V and 5 bases from J, with 18 bases between. The CDR3 contains 16 residues. The CDR3: CASSLPTRGAAETQYF. CDR3 DNA: TGTGCCAGCAGCTTACCGACCAGGGGGGCCGCGGAGACCCAGTACTTC.

The chain employs TRBV5-4 and TRBJ2-7, with TRBD2 identical over 9 bases. J was trimmed by 0 bases and V by 4 bases; bases with no gene match: 2. CDR3 size: 14 residues. CDR1 and CDR2 (germline): SGHNT, YYREEE (reference sequence). The CDR3 region is CASSRLADSYEQYF. CDR3 nucleotides: TGTGCCAGCAGCAGACTAGCGGACTCCTACGAGCAGTACTTC.

The chain employs TRBV6-6 and TRBJ1-2; D possibly corresponds to TRBD1 (6 bases). Germline assignment: CDR1 MNHNY and CDR2 SVGAGI (reference sequence). Trimming pared 2 bases from V and 6 bases from J, leaving 10 bases between. This CDR3 has 13 amino acids. CDR3 loop: CASSYGTTDGYTF. CDR3 coding DNA: TGTGCCAGCAGTTACGGGACAACCGATGGCTACACCTTC.

The chain carries TRBV5-1 and TRBJ2-3; no definite D call. The germline gives CDR1 SGHRS, CDR2 YFSETQ. Deletions cut 0 bases from V and 5 bases from J, with 4 bases between. The CDR3 covers 12 residues. The CDR3 DNA is TGCGCCAGCAGCTTGGTGGGAGATACGCAGTATTTT. This codes for CASSLVGDTQYF.

The rearrangement links TRBV5-1 to TRBJ2-1, with a tentative D call TRBD2 (6 bases). Per the germline V gene, CDR1 is SGHRS and CDR2 is YFSETQ. This CDR3 has 15 residues. V was shortened by 2 bases and J by 6 bases, with 15 bases between the two germline ends. Here the CDR3 DNA reads TGCGCCAGCAGCTTTGGCATGGAGGGGTTCAATGAGCAGTTCTTC. Encoded protein: CASSFGMEGFNEQFF. The variable domain in full, completed from reference TRBV5-1 and TRBJ2-1, reads KAGVTQTPRYLIKTRGQQVTLSCSPISGHRSVSWYQQTPGQGLQFLFEYFSETQRNKGNFPGRFSGRQFSNSRSEMNVSTLELGDSALYLCASSFGMEGFNEQFFGPGTRLTVL.

The rearrangement links TRBV30 to TRBJ1-3, with D uncertain. This CDR3 spans 14 amino acids. V was trimmed by 5 bases and J by 0 bases, leaving 11 bases between them. Germline lookup yields CDR1 GTSNPN and CDR2 SVGIG (reference sequence). CDR3 nucleotide sequence: TGTGCCTGGGCTAAAGGGAGCTCTGGAAACACCATATATTTT. It is translated as CAWAKGSSGNTIYF.

CDR3: CASSEGHQNTEAFF. The CDR3 bases are TGTGCCAGCAGCGAGGGACACCAGAACACTGAAGCTTTCTTT. The rearrangement uses TRBV7-2 and TRBJ1-1; TRBD1 is a possible D gene (6 bases). Germline CDR1 SGHTA, CDR2 FQGNSA. Trimming removed 5 bases from V and 1 base from J, with 11 bases in between. The CDR3 is 14 residues long.

The rearrangement links TRBV6-5 to TRBJ2-7, with 10 bases identical to TRBD1. The trim removed 7 bases at V and 6 bases at J, leaving 9 bases unmatched. CDR3 size: 14 residues. Germline V gives CDR1 MNHEY, CDR2 SVGAGI. CDR3 DNA sequence: TGTGCCAGCAAATTCGGGACAGGGGTTCTCGAGCAGTACTTC. Amino acids: CASKFGTGVLEQYF.

The chain joins TRBV9 to TRBJ2-1, with TRBD2 matching 11 bases. Germline V gives CDR1 SGDLS, CDR2 YYNGEE. The CDR3 runs to 16 residues. J lost 9 bases, V lost 3 bases, and 11 bases had no gene match. This CDR3 is CASSGGDSGREGEQFF. CDR3 nucleotide sequence: TGTGCCAGCAGCGGAGGTGATAGCGGGAGGGAGGGTGAGCAGTTCTTC. The full variable domain, its missing parts supplied by reference TRBV9 and TRBJ2-1, is DSGVTQTPKHLITATGQRVTLRCSPRSGDLSVYWYQQSLDQGLQFLIQYYNGEERAKGNILERFSAQQFPDLHSELNLSSLELGDSALYFCASSGGDSGREGEQFFGPGTRLTVL.

This clone was detected only once. The rearrangement uses TRBV29-1 and TRBJ2-5; 7 bases line up with TRBD1. The CDR3 consists of 14 residues. CDR1 and CDR2 (germline): SQVTM, ANQGSEA. The ends lost 5 bases at V and 5 bases at J; junction bases unmatched: 11. CDR3 sequence: CSVPGQALGETQYF. The CDR3 region has the DNA TGCAGCGTTCCCGGACAGGCTCTGGGGGAGACCCAGTACTTC. The full variable domain, its missing parts supplied by reference TRBV29-1 and TRBJ2-5, is SAVISQKPSRDICQRGTSLTIQCQVDSQVTMMFWYRQQPGQSLTLIATANQGSEATYESGFVIDKFPISRPNLTFSTLTVSNMSPEDSSIYLCSVPGQALGETQYFGPGTRLLVL.

This chain connects TRBV6-5 to TRBJ2-7, with 8 bases identical to TRBD1. Losses at the gene ends were 6 bases for V and 5 bases for J; bases not matched to a gene: 9. Germline CDR1 and CDR2: MNHEY and SVGAGI. The CDR3 is 14 residues long. CDR3 in DNA: TGTGCCAGCAGCGACCCTAGGACAGGGAACGAGCAGTACTTC. The encoded protein is CASSDPRTGNEQYF.

This clone was seen only once. V gene TRBV18 combines with J gene TRBJ2-7; TRBD2 matches at 12 bases. Germline-derived CDR1 and CDR2 are KGHSH and LQKENI. The V gene end was trimmed by 3 bases and the J gene end by 3 bases; junction bases not matched to a gene: 6. The CDR3 has 16 residues. In DNA form, the CDR3 reads TGTGCCAGCTCACCCACTCTGGGACTAGCGGGCTACGAGCAGTACTTC. Translating gives CASSPTLGLAGYEQYF.

This chain uses TRBV5-1 with TRBJ2-1; 9 nucleotides align to TRBD2. CDR3 size: 17 residues. Trimming at V came to 1 base and at J to 4 bases, leaving 9 bases not matched to a gene. Germline lookup yields CDR1 SGHRS and CDR2 YFSETQ. The CDR3 DNA reads TGCGCCAGCAGCTTGCAGGCGCCGGGACTAGCATACAATGAGCAGTTCTTC. As protein: CASSLQAPGLAYNEQFF.

The chain uses TRBV28 and TRBJ1-2; D not certain. CDR1 and CDR2 (germline): MDHEN, SYDVKM. Trimming removed 5 bases from V and 7 bases from J, with 8 bases in between. This CDR3 has 11 residues. The CDR3 bases are TGTGCCAGCAGTGAATTAAGTGGCTACACCTTC. It specifies CASSELSGYTF.

The V gene is TRBV29-1, the J gene TRBJ2-5; D possibly matches TRBD1 or TRBD2 (5 bases each). Germline V gives CDR1 SQVTM, CDR2 ANQGSEA. This CDR3 contains 14 residues. Between the trimmed V and J ends, which lost 4 bases and 1 base, there was a span of 13 bases. The CDR3 DNA sequence: TGCAGCGTTGGAGGGACCTTCACCCAAGAGACCCAGTACTTC. Its translation: CSVGGTFTQETQYF.

The chain joins TRBV4-1 to TRBJ1-1; the D gene is possibly TRBD1 (5 bases). The CDR3 length is 14 residues. Germline assignment: CDR1 MGHRA and CDR2 YSYEKL. Trimming cost V 0 bases and J 2 bases, with 7 bases left between them. The CDR3 DNA is TGCGCCAGCAGCCAAGAAGGGGCAAACACTGAAGCTTTCTTT. It is translated as CASSQEGANTEAFF.

The J gene is TRBJ2-5, the V gene TRBV5-6; unclear D gene. With 3 bases removed from V and 5 bases from J, the gap between germline ends came to 17 bases. This CDR3 comprises 15 residues. Germline V gene sequence: CDR1 SGHDT, CDR2 YYEEEE. DNA of the CDR3: TGTGCCAGCAGCTCTGGCCTCAACGGCAGGGAGACCCAGTACTTC. Its protein product is CASSSGLNGRETQYF.

The chain uses TRBV29-1 and TRBJ2-5; D not resolved. V was clipped by 7 bases and J by 0 bases, with 9 bases between them. CDR3 length equals 12 residues. Germline CDR1 SQVTM, CDR2 ANQGSEA. CDR3 sequence reads: CSGLRDQETQYF. CDR3 nucleotides: TGCAGCGGCCTCCGGGACCAAGAGACCCAGTACTTC.

In this sample, this clone turned up a few times. V is TRBV6-5 and J is TRBJ2-1; TRBD1 might be the D (6 bases). This CDR3 comprises 15 residues. The V gene's germline CDR1 is MNHEY and CDR2 SVGAGI. Between the trimmed V and J ends, which lost 2 bases and 2 bases, there was a span of 10 bases. Here the CDR3 reads CASSYRDIAYNEQFF. CDR3 in DNA: TGTGCCAGCAGTTACCGGGACATCGCCTACAATGAGCAGTTCTTC.